This TCR beta chain was identified in a study of cytomegalovirus exposure and HLA in healthy donors. It was with 60 Vbeta and 13 Jbeta primers that the PCR ran. Sequencing was performed with immunoSEQ multiplex PCR; in TCRdb, only in-frame clones are kept and a portion is missing. The data contain some 200,000 clones, roughly four fifths of them singletons. Germline-derived CDR1 and CDR2 are MGHDK and SYGVNS. With V trimmed by 6 bases and J by 2 bases, 16 bases remained unmatched. The length of the CDR3 is 18 residues. The sequenced sample was PBMCs. The clonotype was recovered from a woman aged 18-29 years in good health and CMV-seronegative. The V gene is TRBV25-1, the J gene TRBJ2-3, with 8 bases identical to TRBD2. Here the CDR3 DNA reads TGTGCCAGCAGCGCTCTGACTACGAGCGGGGGAGCCACAGATACGCAGTATTTT. Translated: CASSALTTSGGATDTQYF.